The 17 T cell receptor beta chains below were found in one sample sequenced in a study of T cell responses to AZD1222 COVID-19 vaccine. Method: immunoSEQ multiplex PCR; TCRdb's copy keeps in-frame clones and lacks some. This table has some 120,000 clones, about four fifths appearing once. Sequenced here: peripheral blood, sampled on day 0 of AZD1222 vaccination. The receptor source for this set is an adult in good health.

The J gene is TRBJ2-3, the V gene TRBV7-2; D unclear. This CDR3 has 13 residues. CDR1 is SGHTA and CDR2 is FQGNSA in the germline V gene. The V and J ends lost 0 bases and 4 bases respectively, with 5 bases between them. In DNA form, the CDR3 reads TGTGCCAGCAGCTTAGCGTCTGCAGATACGCAGTATTTT. This encodes CASSLASADTQYF. The variable domain in full, completed from reference TRBV7-2 and TRBJ2-3, reads GAGVSQSPSNKVTEKGKDVELRCDPISGHTALYWYRQSLGQGLEFLIYFQGNSAPDKSGLPSDRFSAERTGGSVSTLTIQRTQQEDSAVYLCASSLASADTQYFGPGTRLTVL.

The V and J genes are TRBV19 and TRBJ1-4; 9 nucleotides agree with TRBD1. This CDR3 is 15 amino acids long. Germline lookup yields CDR1 LNHDA and CDR2 SQIVND (reference sequence). Trimming removed 5 bases from V and 6 bases from J; junction bases left unmatched: 7. The CDR3, as DNA: TGTGCCAGTAGTGGAGGAAGGGACAGGGATGAAAAACTGTTTTTT. This sequence encodes CASSGGRDRDEKLFF.

The chain uses TRBV5-1 and TRBJ2-2; no definite D call. The germline V gene encodes CDR1 SGHRS and CDR2 YFSETQ. Trimming removed 4 bases from V and 8 bases from J, with 9 bases in between. The CDR3 is 12 residues long. Written as DNA, the CDR3 is TGCGCCAGCAGCCGCGAAACTGGGGAGCTGTTTTTT. Amino acids: CASSRETGELFF.

This clone showed up just once. The chain joins TRBV6-2 or TRBV6-3 to TRBJ1-1, with 8 bases fitting TRBD1. Germline V gene data show CDR1 as MNHEY and CDR2 as SVGEGT. The CDR3 spans 14 residues. V was pared by 4 bases and J by 1 base, with 2 bases of the junction left unmatched. The CDR3 sequence is CASSSGGRNTEAFF. Here the CDR3 DNA reads TGTGCCAGCAGTTCAGGGGGCCGGAACACTGAAGCTTTCTTT.

V gene TRBV19 combines with J gene TRBJ1-2; no clear D. The germline V and J ends were trimmed by 6 bases and 3 bases, with 17 bases remaining between them. The CDR3 is 15 amino acids. Germline-derived CDR1 and CDR2 are LNHDA and SQIVND (reference sequence). CDR3 region: CASSPLGGQDYGYTF. The CDR3 nucleotides read TGTGCCAGTAGCCCCCTCGGTGGGCAGGACTATGGCTACACCTTC. Together with reference TRBV19 and TRBJ1-2, the CDR3 gives the full variable domain: DGGITQSPKYLFRKEGQNVTLSCEQNLNHDAMYWYRQDPGQGLRLIYYSQIVNDFQKGDIAEGYSVSREKKESFPLTVTSAQKNPTAFYLCASSPLGGQDYGYTFGSGTRLTVV.

The chain couples TRBV28 to TRBJ2-7; D is unresolved. Trimming pared 4 bases from V and 2 bases from J, leaving 3 bases between. Per germline, CDR1 MDHEN and CDR2 SYDVKM. The CDR3 consists of 11 residues. In nucleotides, the CDR3 is TGTGCCAGCAGTTCCACCTACGAGCAGTACTTC. Encoded protein: CASSSTYEQYF.

This chain links TRBV18 with TRBJ1-4; no clear D. The CDR3 totals 15 residues. Germline CDR1 is KGHSH and CDR2 is LQKENI. Deletions cut 2 bases from V and 1 base from J, with 8 bases between. The CDR3 loop reads CASSPWRETNEKLFF. Here the CDR3 DNA reads TGTGCCAGCTCACCATGGAGGGAAACTAATGAAAAACTGTTTTTT.

The rearrangement joins TRBV5-1 to TRBJ1-3, with TRBD1 identical over 8 bases. Germline lookup yields CDR1 SGHRS and CDR2 YFSETQ. V gave up 3 bases and J gave up 2 bases; unmatched junction bases: 4. CDR3 length: 15 residues. CDR3 loop: CASSWQGATGNTIYF. The CDR3 DNA sequence: TGCGCCAGCAGCTGGCAGGGGGCTACTGGAAACACCATATATTTT.

The chain links TRBV19 to TRBJ2-7; 7 nucleotides line up with TRBD1. This CDR3 comprises 12 residues. J lost 11 bases, V lost 6 bases, and 10 bases had no gene match. Germline CDR1 reads LNHDA; CDR2 reads SQIVND (reference sequence). CDR3 bases: TGTGCCAGTAGGGCACAAGGGGGCCTGGAGTACTTC. Protein product: CASRAQGGLEYF.

The chain is built from TRBV20-1 and TRBJ1-2; D is unclear. The germline V gene encodes CDR1 DFQATT and CDR2 SNEGSKA (reference sequence). V was clipped by 1 base and J by 7 bases, with 7 bases between them. This CDR3 is 11 amino acids long. CDR3 amino acids: CSARVNLGYTF. CDR3 sequence (DNA): TGCAGTGCTAGAGTTAACCTTGGCTACACCTTC.

The chain couples TRBV7-2 to TRBJ2-7; 12 nucleotides line up with TRBD2. V trimming: 7 bases; J trimming: 7 bases; junction bases outside the gene matches: 11. The CDR3 covers 15 residues. Germline V gives CDR1 SGHTA, CDR2 FQGNSA. Written as DNA, the CDR3 is TGTGCCAGCACAAGGGACGGACTAGCGGGAAGTGAGCAGTACTTC. Translation: CASTRDGLAGSEQYF.

This chain links TRBV7-3 with TRBJ2-6, with TRBD1 identical over 12 bases. With 7 bases clipped from V and 2 bases from J, the junction kept 12 bases outside the gene matches. Germline assignment: CDR1 SGHTA and CDR2 FQGTGA. The CDR3 length is 19 residues. The CDR3 reads CASMGLPGQGAPGANVLTF. The CDR3 nucleotides read TGTGCCAGCATGGGCCTCCCGGGACAGGGGGCCCCTGGGGCCAACGTCCTGACTTTC.

This chain uses TRBV4-3 with TRBJ1-4; TRBD1 matches 9 bases. V was clipped by 2 bases and J by 8 bases; unmatched bases: 9. Germline V gene data show CDR1 as LGHNA and CDR2 as YSLEER. This CDR3 has 16 residues. CDR3 in amino acids: CASSQQPTGGGEKLFF. The CDR3 DNA reads as TGCGCCAGCAGCCAACAACCGACAGGGGGAGGGGAAAAACTGTTTTTT.

This clone came up a few times. The CDR3 is CASSLFRDRYNQPQHF. Here the CDR3 DNA reads TGTGCCAGCAGTTTGTTCCGGGACAGGTATAATCAGCCCCAGCATTTT. J is TRBJ1-5 and V is TRBV28; TRBD1 matches 8 bases. The CDR3 length is 16 residues. The V and J ends lost 3 bases and 4 bases, in that order; junction bases with no gene match: 8. Germline CDR1 MDHEN, CDR2 SYDVKM.

A single count supports this clone. This chain uses TRBV7-9 with TRBJ2-1; D assignment may be TRBD1 or TRBD2 (5 bases each). This CDR3 contains 15 residues. CDR1 SEHNR and CDR2 FQNEAQ come from the germline V gene (reference sequence). V gave up 5 bases and J gave up 6 bases, with 17 bases separating them. CDR3 region: CASSPPGTLSNEQFF. Here the CDR3 DNA reads TGTGCCAGCAGCCCTCCAGGGACCCTCAGCAATGAGCAGTTCTTC.

J is TRBJ2-5 and V is TRBV5-1; 8 bases line up with TRBD2. CDR3 length equals 15 residues. Looked up from germline, CDR1 is SGHRS and CDR2 is YFSETQ. The V and J ends lost 3 bases and 2 bases, in that order; junction bases with no gene match: 6. Written as DNA, the CDR3 is TGCGCCAGCAGCTCTAATAGCGGGACACAAGAGACCCAGTACTTC. It is translated as CASSSNSGTQETQYF.

The V call is TRBV7-8, the J call TRBJ2-2; 12 bases fit TRBD2. Trimming took 5 bases from V and 0 from J; bases not matched to a gene: 10. The CDR3 is 19 amino acids. The germline V gene has CDR1 SGHVS and CDR2 FQNEAQ. The CDR3 DNA reads as TGTGCCAGCAGCCCAAGGCGACTAGCGGGGGCCTCGAACACCGGGGAGCTGTTTTTT. This translates into CASSPRRLAGASNTGELFF.